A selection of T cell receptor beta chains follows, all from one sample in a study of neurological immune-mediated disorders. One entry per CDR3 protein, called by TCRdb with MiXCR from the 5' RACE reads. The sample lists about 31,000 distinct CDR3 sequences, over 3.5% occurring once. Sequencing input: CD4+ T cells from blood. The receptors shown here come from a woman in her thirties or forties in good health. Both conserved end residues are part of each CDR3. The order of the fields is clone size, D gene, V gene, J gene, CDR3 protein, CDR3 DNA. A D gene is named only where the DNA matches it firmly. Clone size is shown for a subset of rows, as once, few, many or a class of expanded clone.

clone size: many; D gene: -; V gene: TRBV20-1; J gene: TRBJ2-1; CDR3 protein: CSAIKNNEQFF; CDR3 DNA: TGCAGTGCGATAAAGAACAATGAGCAGTTCTTC
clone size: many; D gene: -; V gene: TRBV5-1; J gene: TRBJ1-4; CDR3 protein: CASSLQGWGNEKLFF; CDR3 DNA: TGCGCCAGCAGCCTCCAAGGATGGGGAAATGAAAAACTGTTTTTT
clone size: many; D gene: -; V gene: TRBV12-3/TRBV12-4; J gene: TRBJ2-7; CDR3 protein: CASSRSGGPYEQYF; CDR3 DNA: TGTGCCAGCAGTCGGTCCGGGGGACCCTACGAGCAGTACTTC
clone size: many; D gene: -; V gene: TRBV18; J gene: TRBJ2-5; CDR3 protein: CASSPEAGSQETQYF; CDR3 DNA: TGTGCCAGCTCACCAGAGGCGGGGAGCCAAGAGACCCAGTACTTC
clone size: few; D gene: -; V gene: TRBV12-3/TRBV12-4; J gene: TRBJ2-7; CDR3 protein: CASSSLPGRSYEQYF; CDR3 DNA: TGTGCCAGCAGTTCCCTCCCGGGGCGCTCCTACGAGCAGTACTTC
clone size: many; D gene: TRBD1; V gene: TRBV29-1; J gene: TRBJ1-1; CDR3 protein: CSVDQGAGAFF; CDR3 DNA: TGCAGCGTTGATCAGGGGGCAGGAGCTTTCTTT
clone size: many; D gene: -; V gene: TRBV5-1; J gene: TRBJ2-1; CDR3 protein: CASSPKADNSYNEQFF; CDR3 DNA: TGCGCCAGCAGCCCAAAAGCGGACAACTCCTACAATGAGCAGTTCTTC
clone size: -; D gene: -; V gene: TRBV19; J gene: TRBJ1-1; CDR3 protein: CASSIPGRSEAFF; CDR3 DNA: TGTGCCAGTAGTATCCCGGGGAGATCTGAAGCTTTCTTT
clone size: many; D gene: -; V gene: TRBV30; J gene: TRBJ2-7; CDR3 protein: CAWSVRNYEQYF; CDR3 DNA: TGTGCCTGGAGTGTCCGGAACTACGAGCAGTACTTC
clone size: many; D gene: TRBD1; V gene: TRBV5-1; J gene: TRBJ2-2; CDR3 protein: CASSLGTGPTGELFF; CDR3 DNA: TGCGCCAGCAGCTTGGGGACAGGGCCCACCGGGGAGCTGTTTTTT
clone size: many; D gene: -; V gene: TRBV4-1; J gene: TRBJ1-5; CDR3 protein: CASSQGGRGYGNQPQHF; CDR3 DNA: TGCGCCAGCAGCCAAGGGGGGAGGGGCTATGGCAATCAGCCCCAGCATTTT
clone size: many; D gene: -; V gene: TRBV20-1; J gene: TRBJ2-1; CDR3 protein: CSARVGQSGGEQFF; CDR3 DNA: TGCAGTGCTAGAGTAGGACAGTCCGGGGGTGAGCAGTTCTTC
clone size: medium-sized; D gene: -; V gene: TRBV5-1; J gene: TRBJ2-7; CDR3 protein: CASSTLTGSYEQYF; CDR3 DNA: TGCGCCAGCAGCACCCTGACAGGCTCCTACGAGCAGTACTTC
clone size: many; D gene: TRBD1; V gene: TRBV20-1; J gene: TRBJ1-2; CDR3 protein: CSAGQGGGYGYTF; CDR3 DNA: TGCAGTGCTGGTCAGGGGGGCGGCTATGGCTACACCTTC
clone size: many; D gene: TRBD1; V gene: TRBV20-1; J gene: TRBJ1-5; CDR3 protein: CSAGRGDQPQHF; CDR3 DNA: TGCAGTGCCGGCAGGGGGGATCAGCCCCAGCATTTT
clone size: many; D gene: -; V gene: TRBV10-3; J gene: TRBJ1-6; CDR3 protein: CAISESRDNSPLHF; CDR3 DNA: TGTGCCATCAGTGAGTCGAGAGATAATTCACCCCTCCACTTT
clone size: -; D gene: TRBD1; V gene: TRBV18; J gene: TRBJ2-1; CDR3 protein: CASSQPGTGAVDEQFF; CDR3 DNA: TGTGCCAGCTCACAACCCGGGACAGGGGCGGTCGATGAGCAGTTCTTC
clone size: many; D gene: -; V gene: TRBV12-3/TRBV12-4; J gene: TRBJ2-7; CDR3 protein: CASTSLQHGEQYF; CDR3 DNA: TGTGCCAGCACCTCACTCCAACATGGCGAGCAGTACTTC
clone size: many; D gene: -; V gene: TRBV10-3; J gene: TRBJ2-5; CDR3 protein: CAICRAASETQYF; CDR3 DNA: TGTGCCATCTGCAGGGCAGCGTCGGAGACCCAGTACTTC
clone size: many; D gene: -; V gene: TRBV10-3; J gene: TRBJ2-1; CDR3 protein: CAISGSPNEQFF; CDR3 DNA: TGTGCCATCAGTGGGAGCCCGAATGAGCAGTTCTTC
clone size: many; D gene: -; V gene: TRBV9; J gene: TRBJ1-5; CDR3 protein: CASSVGATQPQHF; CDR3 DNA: TGTGCCAGCAGCGTTGGAGCGACTCAGCCCCAGCATTTT
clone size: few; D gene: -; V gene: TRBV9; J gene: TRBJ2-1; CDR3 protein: CASSEGLGGYEQFF; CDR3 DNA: TGTGCCAGCAGCGAGGGACTAGGGGGCTATGAGCAGTTCTTC
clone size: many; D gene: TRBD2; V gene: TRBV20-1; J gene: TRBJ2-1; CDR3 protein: CSATPLADSYNEQFF; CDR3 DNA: TGCAGTGCTACCCCGCTAGCGGACTCCTACAATGAGCAGTTCTTC
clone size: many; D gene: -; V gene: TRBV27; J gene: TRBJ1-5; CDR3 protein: CASSFGRGNQPQHF; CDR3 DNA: TGTGCCAGCAGTTTCGGGAGGGGCAATCAGCCCCAGCATTTT
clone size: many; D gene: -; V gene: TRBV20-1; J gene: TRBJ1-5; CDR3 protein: CSARESGKGSNQPQHF; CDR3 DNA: TGCAGTGCTAGAGAGTCAGGGAAGGGTAGCAATCAGCCCCAGCATTTT
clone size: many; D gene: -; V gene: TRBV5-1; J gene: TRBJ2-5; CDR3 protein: CASSLRQQETQYF; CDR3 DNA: TGCGCCAGCAGCTTGAGGCAGCAAGAGACCCAGTACTTC
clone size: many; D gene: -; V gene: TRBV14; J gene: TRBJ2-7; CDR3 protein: CASSQSYEQYF; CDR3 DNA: TGTGCCAGCAGCCAGAGCTACGAGCAGTACTTC
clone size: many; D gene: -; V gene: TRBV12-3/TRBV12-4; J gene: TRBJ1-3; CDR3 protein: CASTQRWGGPGNTIYF; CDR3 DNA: TGTGCCAGCACCCAGCGATGGGGAGGCCCTGGAAACACCATATATTTT
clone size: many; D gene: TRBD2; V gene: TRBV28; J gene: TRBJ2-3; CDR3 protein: CASSPPGLAGTDTQYF; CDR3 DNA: TGTGCCAGCAGTCCACCGGGACTAGCGGGAACAGATACGCAGTATTTT
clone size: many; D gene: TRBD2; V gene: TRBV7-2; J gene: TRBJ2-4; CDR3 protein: CASSLAQKASGIRQYF; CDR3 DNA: TGTGCCAGCAGCTTAGCCCAAAAGGCTAGCGGGATCCGTCAGTACTTC
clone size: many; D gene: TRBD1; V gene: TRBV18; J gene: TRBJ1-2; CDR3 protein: CASSPGTETYTF; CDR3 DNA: TGTGCCAGCTCTCCCGGGACAGAAACCTACACCTTC
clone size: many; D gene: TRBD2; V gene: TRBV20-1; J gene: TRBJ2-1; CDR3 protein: CSASASGTRALYNEQFF; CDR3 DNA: TGCAGTGCTAGCGCCTCCGGGACTAGGGCCCTCTACAATGAGCAGTTCTTC
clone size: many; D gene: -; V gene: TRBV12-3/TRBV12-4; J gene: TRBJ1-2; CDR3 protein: CASSFGGGEYGYTF; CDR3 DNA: TGTGCCAGCAGTTTCGGGGGGGGGGAATATGGCTACACCTTC
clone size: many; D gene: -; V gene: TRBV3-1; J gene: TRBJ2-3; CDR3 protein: CASSQGGSGTDTQYF; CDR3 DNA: TGTGCCAGCAGCCAAGGCGGGTCGGGCACAGATACGCAGTATTTT
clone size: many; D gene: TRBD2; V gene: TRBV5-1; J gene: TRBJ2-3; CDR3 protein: CASSSVTSGGASDTQYF; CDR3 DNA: TGCGCCAGCAGCTCGGTGACTAGCGGGGGGGCATCAGATACGCAGTATTTT
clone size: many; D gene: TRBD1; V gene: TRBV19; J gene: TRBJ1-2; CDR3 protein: CASSMPGQFNYGYTF; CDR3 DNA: TGTGCCAGTAGTATGCCGGGACAGTTTAACTATGGCTACACCTTC
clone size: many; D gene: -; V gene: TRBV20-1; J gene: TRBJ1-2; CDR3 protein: CSARLLDSDYTF; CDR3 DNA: TGCAGTGCTAGGCTACTGGACAGTGACTACACCTTC
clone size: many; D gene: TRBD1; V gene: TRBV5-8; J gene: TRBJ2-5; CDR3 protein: CASSFSGGRGETQYF; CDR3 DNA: TGTGCCAGCAGCTTCTCAGGGGGCCGAGGGGAGACCCAGTACTTC
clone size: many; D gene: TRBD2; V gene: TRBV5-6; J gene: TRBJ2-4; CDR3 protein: CASSYSGGAKNIQYF; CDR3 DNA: TGTGCCAGCAGCTATTCGGGGGGTGCCAAAAACATTCAGTACTTC
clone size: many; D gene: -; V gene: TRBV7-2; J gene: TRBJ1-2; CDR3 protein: CASSPVRSNYGYTF; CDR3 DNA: TGTGCCAGCAGCCCGGTGAGGTCTAACTATGGCTACACCTTC
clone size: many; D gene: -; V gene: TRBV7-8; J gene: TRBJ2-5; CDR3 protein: CASSLDGTKYETQYF; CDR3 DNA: TGTGCCAGCAGCTTAGACGGGACAAAATACGAGACCCAGTACTTC
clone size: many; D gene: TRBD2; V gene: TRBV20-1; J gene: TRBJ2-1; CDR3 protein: CSARDNGLAGGNEQFF; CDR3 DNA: TGCAGTGCCAGAGATAATGGACTAGCGGGGGGCAATGAGCAGTTCTTC
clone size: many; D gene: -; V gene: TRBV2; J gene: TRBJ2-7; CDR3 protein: CATSEGPYEQYF; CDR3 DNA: TGTGCCACCTCGGAGGGCCCCTACGAGCAGTACTTC
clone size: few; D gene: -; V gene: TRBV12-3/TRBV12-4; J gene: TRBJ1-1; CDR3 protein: CASSTLTDTEAFF; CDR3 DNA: TGTGCCAGCAGCACCCTGACAGACACTGAAGCTTTCTTT